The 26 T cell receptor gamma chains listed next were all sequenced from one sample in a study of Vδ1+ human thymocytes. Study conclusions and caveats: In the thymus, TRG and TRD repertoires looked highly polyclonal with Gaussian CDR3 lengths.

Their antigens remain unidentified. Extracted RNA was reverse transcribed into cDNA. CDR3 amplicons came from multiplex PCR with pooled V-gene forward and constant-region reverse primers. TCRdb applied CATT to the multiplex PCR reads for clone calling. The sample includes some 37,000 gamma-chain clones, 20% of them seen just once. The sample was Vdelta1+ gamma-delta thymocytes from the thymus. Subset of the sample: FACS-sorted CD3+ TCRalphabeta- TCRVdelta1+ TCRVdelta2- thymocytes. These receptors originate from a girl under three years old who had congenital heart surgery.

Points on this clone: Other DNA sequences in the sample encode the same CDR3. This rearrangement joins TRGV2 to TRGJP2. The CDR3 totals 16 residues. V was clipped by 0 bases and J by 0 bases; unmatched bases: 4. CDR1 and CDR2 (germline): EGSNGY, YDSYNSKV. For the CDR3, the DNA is TGTGCCACCTGGGACGGGTTATATAGTAGTGATTGGATCAAGACGTTT. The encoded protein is CATWDGLYSSDWIKTF.

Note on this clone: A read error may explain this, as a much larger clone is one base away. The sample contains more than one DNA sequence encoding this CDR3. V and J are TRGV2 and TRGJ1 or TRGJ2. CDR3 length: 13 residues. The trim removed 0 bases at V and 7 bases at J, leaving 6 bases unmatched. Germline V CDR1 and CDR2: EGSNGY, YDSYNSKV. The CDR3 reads CATWDGPEYKKLF. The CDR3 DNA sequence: TGTGCCACCTGGGACGGGCCTGAGTATAAGAAACTCTTT.

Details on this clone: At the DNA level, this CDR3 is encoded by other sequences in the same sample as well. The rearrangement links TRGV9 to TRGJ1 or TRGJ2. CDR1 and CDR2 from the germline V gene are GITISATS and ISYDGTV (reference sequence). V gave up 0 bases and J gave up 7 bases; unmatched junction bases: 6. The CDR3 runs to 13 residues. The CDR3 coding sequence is TGTGCCTTGTGGGAGGTGCTGGGATATAAGAAACTCTTT. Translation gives CALWEVLGYKKLF.

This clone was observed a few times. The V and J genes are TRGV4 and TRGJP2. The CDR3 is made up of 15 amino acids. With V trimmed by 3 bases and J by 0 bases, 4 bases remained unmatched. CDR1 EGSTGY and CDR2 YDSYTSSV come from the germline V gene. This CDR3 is CATWDFHSSDWIKTF. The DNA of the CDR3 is TGTGCCACCTGGGATTTCCATAGTAGTGATTGGATCAAGACGTTT.

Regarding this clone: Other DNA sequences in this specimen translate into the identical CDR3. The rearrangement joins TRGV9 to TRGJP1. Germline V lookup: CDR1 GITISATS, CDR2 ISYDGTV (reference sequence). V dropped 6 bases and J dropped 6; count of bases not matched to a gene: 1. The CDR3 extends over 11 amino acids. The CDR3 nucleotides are TGTGCCTTGTGGTCTGGTTGGTTCAAGATATTT. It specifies CALWSGWFKIF.

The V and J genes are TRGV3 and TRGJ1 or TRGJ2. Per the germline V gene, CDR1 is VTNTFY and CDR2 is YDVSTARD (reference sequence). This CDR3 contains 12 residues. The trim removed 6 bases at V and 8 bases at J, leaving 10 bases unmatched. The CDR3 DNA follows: TGTGCCACCTGGACCCCAGGGCATAAGAAACTCTTT. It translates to CATWTPGHKKLF.

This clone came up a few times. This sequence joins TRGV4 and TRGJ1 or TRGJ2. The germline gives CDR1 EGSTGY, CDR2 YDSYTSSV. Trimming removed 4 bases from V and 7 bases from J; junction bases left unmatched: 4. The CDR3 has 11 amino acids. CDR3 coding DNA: TGTGCCACCTGGGAAAAATATAAGAAACTCTTT. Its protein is CATWEKYKKLF.

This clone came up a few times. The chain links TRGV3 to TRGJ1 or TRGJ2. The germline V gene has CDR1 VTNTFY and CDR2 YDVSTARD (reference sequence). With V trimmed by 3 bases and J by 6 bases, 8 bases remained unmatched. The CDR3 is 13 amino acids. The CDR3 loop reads CATWDPPGYKKLF. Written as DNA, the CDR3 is TGTGCCACCTGGGACCCACCGGGTTATAAGAAACTCTTT.

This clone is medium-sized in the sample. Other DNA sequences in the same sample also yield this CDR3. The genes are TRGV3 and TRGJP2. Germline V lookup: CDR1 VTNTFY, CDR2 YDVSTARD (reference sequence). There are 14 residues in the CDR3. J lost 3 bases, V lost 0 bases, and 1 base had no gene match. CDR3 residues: CATWDRRSDWIKTF. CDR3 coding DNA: TGTGCCACCTGGGACAGGCGTAGTGATTGGATCAAGACGTTT.

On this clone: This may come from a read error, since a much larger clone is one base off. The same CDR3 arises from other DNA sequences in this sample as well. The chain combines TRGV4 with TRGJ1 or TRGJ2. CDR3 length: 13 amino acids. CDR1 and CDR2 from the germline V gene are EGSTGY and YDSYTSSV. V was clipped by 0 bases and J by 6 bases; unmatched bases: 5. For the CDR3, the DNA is TGTGCCACCTGGGATGGGCCTTCTTATAAGAAACTCTTT. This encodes CATWDGPSYKKLF.

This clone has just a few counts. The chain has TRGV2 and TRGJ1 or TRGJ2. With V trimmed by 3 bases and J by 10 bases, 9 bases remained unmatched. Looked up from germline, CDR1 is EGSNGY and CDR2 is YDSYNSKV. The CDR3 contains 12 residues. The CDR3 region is CATWDKLAKKLF. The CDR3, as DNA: TGTGCCACCTGGGACAAACTCGCAAAGAAACTCTTT.

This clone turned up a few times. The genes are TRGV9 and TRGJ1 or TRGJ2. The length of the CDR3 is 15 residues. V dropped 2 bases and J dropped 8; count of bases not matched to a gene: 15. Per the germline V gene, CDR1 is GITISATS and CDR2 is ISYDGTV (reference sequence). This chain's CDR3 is CALWEAQEFLDKKLF. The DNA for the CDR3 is TGTGCCTTGTGGGAGGCCCAGGAATTTCTGGATAAGAAACTCTTT.

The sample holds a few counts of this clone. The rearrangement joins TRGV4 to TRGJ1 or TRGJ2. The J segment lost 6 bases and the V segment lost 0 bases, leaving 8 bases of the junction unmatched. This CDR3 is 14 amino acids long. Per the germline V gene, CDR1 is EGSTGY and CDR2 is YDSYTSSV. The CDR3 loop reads CATWDGPSGYKKLF. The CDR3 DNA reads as TGTGCCACCTGGGATGGGCCTTCAGGTTATAAGAAACTCTTT.

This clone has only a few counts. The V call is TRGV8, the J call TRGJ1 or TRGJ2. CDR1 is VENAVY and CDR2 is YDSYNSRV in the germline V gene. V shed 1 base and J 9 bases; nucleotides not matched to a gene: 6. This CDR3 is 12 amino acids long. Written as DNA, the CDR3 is TGTGCCACCTGGGATAGATTTGGTAAGAAACTCTTT. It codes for CATWDRFGKKLF.

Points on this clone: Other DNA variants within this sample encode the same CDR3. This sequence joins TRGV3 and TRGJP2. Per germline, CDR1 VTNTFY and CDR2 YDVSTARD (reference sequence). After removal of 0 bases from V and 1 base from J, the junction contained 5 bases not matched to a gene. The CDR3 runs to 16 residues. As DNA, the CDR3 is TGTGCCACCTGGGACAGGCCGAGTAGTAGTGATTGGATCAAGACGTTT. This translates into CATWDRPSSSDWIKTF.

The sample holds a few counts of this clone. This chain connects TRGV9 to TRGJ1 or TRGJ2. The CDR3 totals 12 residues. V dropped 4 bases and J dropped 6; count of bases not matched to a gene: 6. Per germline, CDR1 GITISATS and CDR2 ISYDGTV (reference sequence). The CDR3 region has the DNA TGTGCCTTGTGGGACTCCCGTTATAAGAAACTCTTT. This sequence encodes CALWDSRYKKLF.

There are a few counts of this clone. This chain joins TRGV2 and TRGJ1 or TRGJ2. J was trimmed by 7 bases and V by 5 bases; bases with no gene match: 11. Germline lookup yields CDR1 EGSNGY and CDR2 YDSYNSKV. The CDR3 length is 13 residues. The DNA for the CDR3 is TGTGCCACCTGGGTCCTCCCTACATATAAGAAACTCTTT. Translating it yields CATWVLPTYKKLF.

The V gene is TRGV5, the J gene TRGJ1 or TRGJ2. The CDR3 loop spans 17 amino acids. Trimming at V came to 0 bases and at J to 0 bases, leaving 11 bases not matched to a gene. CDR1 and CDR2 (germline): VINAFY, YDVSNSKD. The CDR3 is CATWDRPNPTNYYKKLF. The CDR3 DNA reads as TGTGCCACCTGGGACAGGCCCAACCCAACGAATTATTATAAGAAACTCTTT.

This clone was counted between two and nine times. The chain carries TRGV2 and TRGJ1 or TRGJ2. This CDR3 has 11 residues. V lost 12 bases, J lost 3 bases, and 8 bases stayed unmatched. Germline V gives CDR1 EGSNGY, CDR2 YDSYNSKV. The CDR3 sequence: CAAFIYYKKLF. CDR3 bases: TGTGCCGCCTTCATTTATTATAAGAAACTCTTT.

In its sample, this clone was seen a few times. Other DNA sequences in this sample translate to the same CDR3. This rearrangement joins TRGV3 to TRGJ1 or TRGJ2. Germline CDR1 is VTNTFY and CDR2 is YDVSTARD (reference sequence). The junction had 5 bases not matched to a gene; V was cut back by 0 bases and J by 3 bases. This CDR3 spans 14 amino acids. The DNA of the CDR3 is TGTGCCACCTGGGACAGGCCCGTTTATTATAAGAAACTCTTT. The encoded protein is CATWDRPVYYKKLF.

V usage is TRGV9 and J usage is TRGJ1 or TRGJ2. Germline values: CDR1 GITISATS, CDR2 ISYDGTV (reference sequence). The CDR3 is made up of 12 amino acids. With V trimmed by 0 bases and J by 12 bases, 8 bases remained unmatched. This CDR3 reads CALWEVHVRKLF. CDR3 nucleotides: TGTGCCTTGTGGGAGGTGCATGTTCGGAAACTCTTT.

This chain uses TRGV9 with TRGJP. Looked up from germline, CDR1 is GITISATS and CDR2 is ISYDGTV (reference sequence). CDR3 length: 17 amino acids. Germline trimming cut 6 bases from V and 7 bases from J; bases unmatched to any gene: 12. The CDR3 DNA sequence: TGTGCCTTGTGGACCCTGGGAGGGGAGTTGGGCAAAAAAATCAAGGTATTT. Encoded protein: CALWTLGGELGKKIKVF.

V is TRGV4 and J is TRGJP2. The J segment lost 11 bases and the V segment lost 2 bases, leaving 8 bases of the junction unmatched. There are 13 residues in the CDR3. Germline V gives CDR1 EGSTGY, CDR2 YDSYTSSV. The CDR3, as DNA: TGTGCCACCTGGGATGTTGTAGGGTGGATCAAGACGTTT. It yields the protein CATWDVVGWIKTF.

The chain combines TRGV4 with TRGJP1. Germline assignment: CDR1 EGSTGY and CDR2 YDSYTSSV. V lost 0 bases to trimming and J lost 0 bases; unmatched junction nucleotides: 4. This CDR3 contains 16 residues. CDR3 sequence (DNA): TGTGCCACCTGGGATGGGCCCTATACCACTGGTTGGTTCAAGATATTT. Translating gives CATWDGPYTTGWFKIF.

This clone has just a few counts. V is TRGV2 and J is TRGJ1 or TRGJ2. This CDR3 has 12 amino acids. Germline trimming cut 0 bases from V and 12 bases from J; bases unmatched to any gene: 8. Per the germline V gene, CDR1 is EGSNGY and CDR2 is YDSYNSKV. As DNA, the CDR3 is TGTGCCACCTGGGACGGGCATCGGATGAAACTCTTT. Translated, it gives CATWDGHRMKLF.

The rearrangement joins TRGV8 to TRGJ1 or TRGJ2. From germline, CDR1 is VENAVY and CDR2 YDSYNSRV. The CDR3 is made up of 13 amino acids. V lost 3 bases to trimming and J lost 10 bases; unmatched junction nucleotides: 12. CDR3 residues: CATWDARGTKKLF. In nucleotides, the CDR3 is TGTGCCACCTGGGATGCCCGGGGAACCAAGAAACTCTTT.